The 18 T cell receptor beta chains below were found in one sample sequenced in a study of regulatory T cells in long-lasting Graves disease. Time point meaning: newly diagnosed GD, antithyroid drugs for less than 3 months. RNA from PBMCs was the source of the TCR library. Relying on iRepertoire HTBI primers and Arm-PCR of CDR3 regions, the team built TCR beta libraries. One entry per CDR3 protein results from TCRdb running MiXCR on the multiplex PCR reads. The data hold under 450,000 distinct CDR3 sequences, with around 15% observed a single time. The same data also went into a second study, on T cells in Graves' hyperthyroidism and ophthalmopathy.

Sequenced material: peripheral blood mononuclear cells (PBMCs), taken at new diagnosis, from a patient treated with antithyroid drugs. These receptors came from a woman aged 18-29 years with Graves disease.

This clonotype was picked up many times. The chain joins TRBV28 to TRBJ2-3, with D perhaps matching TRBD1 (5 bases). Per the germline V gene, CDR1 is MDHEN and CDR2 is SYDVKM. This CDR3 is 17 amino acids long. V lost 6 bases and J lost 2, with 21 bases in between. CDR3 coding DNA: TGTGCCAGCAGCTCCAGGGCAGTAAGTGCAAACACAGATACGCAGTATTTT. Encoded protein: CASSSRAVSANTDTQYF.

Ten or more counts support this clonotype. The chain employs TRBV5-1 and TRBJ2-3; D unclear. Germline values: CDR1 SGHRS, CDR2 YFSETQ. V dropped 4 bases and J dropped 4 bases, with 7 bases sitting between them. CDR3 length equals 12 residues. In DNA, the CDR3 is TGCGCCAGCAGCGGCGAAGCAGATACGCAGTATTTT. It specifies CASSGEADTQYF.

This clonotype was recorded many times. J is TRBJ2-7 and V is TRBV28, with D possibly matching TRBD2 (6 bases). CDR1 MDHEN and CDR2 SYDVKM come from the germline V gene. The CDR3 is made up of 14 amino acids. With 8 bases removed from V and 4 bases from J, the gap between germline ends came to 18 bases. CDR3 protein: CASGLAEEIYEQYF. In DNA form, the CDR3 reads TGTGCCAGCGGCTTAGCGGAGGAGATTTACGAGCAGTACTTC.

At least ten counts were recorded for this clonotype. The chain couples TRBV12-3 or TRBV12-4 to TRBJ2-3; TRBD2 matches at 15 bases. V trimming: 4 bases; J trimming: 5 bases; junction bases outside the gene matches: 7. The CDR3 length is 17 residues. For the CDR3, the DNA is TGTGCCAGCAGTTCACGGACTAGCGGGGGGGGTGGAGATACGCAGTATTTT. It specifies CASSSRTSGGGGDTQYF.

This clonotype was counted many times. Germline is not matched at one junction end, which may reflect a read error. The gene calls are TRBV5-1 and TRBJ2-5; 15 nucleotides align to TRBD2. CDR3 length: 15 amino acids. Germline CDR1 is SGHRS and CDR2 is YFSETQ. The CDR3 nucleotides read TGTGCCAGCAGCCCCGGACTAGCGGGGGGGGAGACCCAGTACTTC. Its translation is CASSPGLAGGETQYF.

This clonotype came up a few times. CDR3 region: CASSLTGGRETQYF. CDR3 DNA sequence: TGCGCCAGCAGCTTGACGGGGGGGCGAGAGACCCAGTACTTC. V gene TRBV5-1 combines with J gene TRBJ2-5, with 8 positions matching TRBD2. J was trimmed by 4 bases and V by 1 base; bases with no gene match: 3. The germline gives CDR1 SGHRS, CDR2 YFSETQ. The CDR3 has 14 residues.

Many counts were recorded for this clonotype. This rearrangement joins TRBV13 to TRBJ1-2, with a tentative D call TRBD1 (6 bases). The CDR3 covers 13 residues. Looked up from germline, CDR1 is PRHDT and CDR2 is FYEKMQ (reference sequence). With 5 bases removed from V and 6 bases from J, the gap between germline ends came to 13 bases. The CDR3 DNA reads as TGTGCCAGCAGCCTAGACAGGAGAGATGGCTACACCTTC. Translating it yields CASSLDRRDGYTF.

This clonotype was counted at least ten times. The chain combines TRBV12-3 or TRBV12-4 with TRBJ1-5; perhaps TRBD1 as D (5 bases). This CDR3 contains 14 residues. V was cut by 2 bases and J by 7 bases, with 12 bases left in between. CDR3 loop: CASSLRGWGQPQHF. The CDR3 nucleotides are TGTGCCAGCAGTTTACGGGGGTGGGGACAGCCCCAGCATTTT.

This clonotype was found many times. The chain recombines TRBV7-2 with TRBJ1-1; TRBD1 agrees at 7 bases. With 2 bases clipped from V and 0 bases from J, the junction kept 12 bases outside the gene matches. CDR3 length: 18 amino acids. Germline lookup yields CDR1 SGHTA and CDR2 FQGNSA. CDR3 in amino acids: CASSLRGTAFNMNTEAFF. DNA for the CDR3: TGTGCCAGCAGCTTAAGAGGGACAGCATTTAACATGAACACTGAAGCTTTCTTT.

At least ten counts were recorded for this clonotype. The chain couples TRBV11-2 to TRBJ2-1; TRBD1 aligns across 8 bases. CDR3 length: 12 amino acids. CDR1 is SGHAT, CDR2 FQNNGV, per germline. Trimming at V came to 1 base and at J to 11 bases, leaving 1 base not matched to a gene. CDR3 bases: TGTGCCAGCAGCTTAGGGACAGGGAAGCAGTTCTTC. This gives the protein CASSLGTGKQFF.

As concerns this clonotype: A much more abundant neighbour one base away suggests this may be a read error. This sequence joins TRBV20-1 and TRBJ1-1; 8 bases are a match to TRBD1. CDR1 is DFQATT, CDR2 SNEGSKA, per germline (reference sequence). This CDR3 region has 13 residues. The CDR3 is CSARRDRNTEGFF. The CDR3, as DNA: TGCAGTGCTAGAAGGGACAGGAACACTGAAGGTTTCTTT.

The table lists this clonotype with many counts. This chain links TRBV2 with TRBJ1-6; 7 bases are shared with TRBD1. From germline, CDR1 is SNHLY and CDR2 FYNNEI. This CDR3 contains 14 residues. J gave up 10 bases and V 6 bases, and 9 bases lay outside the gene matches. The CDR3 region has the DNA TGTGCCAGCAGCCTAGACAGGGAGAACTCACCCCTCCACTTT. This sequence encodes CASSLDRENSPLHF.

This chain links TRBV5-4 with TRBJ2-7; 9 nucleotides match TRBD1. Germline V gives CDR1 SGHNT, CDR2 YYREEE (reference sequence). J lost 0 bases, V lost 4 bases, and 11 bases had no gene match. CDR3 length: 17 residues. CDR3 amino acids: CASSAGQGGLGSYEQYF. The CDR3 DNA reads as TGTGCCAGCAGCGCGGGACAGGGTGGCTTGGGCTCCTACGAGCAGTACTTC.

This clonotype has at least ten counts. Compared with germline, one end of the junction differs, possibly owing to a read error. This chain uses TRBV18 with TRBJ2-1; D gene uncertain. Germline CDR1 KGHSH, CDR2 LQKENI. The CDR3 is 17 residues long. In DNA form, the CDR3 reads TGTGCCAGCTCACCACCGGTCACCGGAGAAAGCTACGATGAGCAGTTCTTC. Its translation: CASSPPVTGESYDEQFF.

In its sample, this clonotype was seen a few times. This chain uses TRBV20-1 with TRBJ2-7; no firm D call. Trimming took 0 bases from V and 0 from J, leaving 15 bases between them. The CDR3 is 16 residues long. Looked up from germline, CDR1 is DFQATT and CDR2 is SNEGSKA (reference sequence). The CDR3 DNA sequence: TGCAGTGCTAGAGATCCGATCCAGAGCAGCTCCTACGAGCAGTACTTC. The encoded protein is CSARDPIQSSSYEQYF.

This clonotype showed up many times. CDR3 residues: CASSYGSSGANVLTF. CDR3 DNA sequence: TGTGCCAGCAGTTACGGGAGCTCTGGGGCCAACGTCCTGACTTTC. The chain employs TRBV6-5 and TRBJ2-6, with D possibly TRBD2 on 5 matching bases. Germline assignment: CDR1 MNHEY and CDR2 SVGAGI. The V end lost 2 bases, the J end lost 0 bases, and 5 bases lay between the germline ends. The CDR3 runs 15 residues.

A word on this clonotype: This sequence may be a read error, since a much larger clone differs from it by one base. The chain joins TRBV27 to TRBJ2-3, with 7 nucleotides matching TRBD2. There are 18 residues in the CDR3. Germline CDR1 is MNHEY and CDR2 is SMNVEV (reference sequence). V lost 8 bases to trimming and J lost 0 bases; unmatched junction nucleotides: 17. The CDR3 DNA reads TGTGCCAGCTCAACGGTAGCGGGCTCTTTCTCTAGCACAGATACGCAGTATTTT. Its protein product is CASSTVAGSFSSTDTQYF.

This clonotype was seen many times. The chain couples TRBV28 to TRBJ2-7; 9 bases agree with TRBD1. CDR1 is MDHEN, CDR2 SYDVKM, per germline. CDR3 length: 16 residues. V lost 5 bases to trimming and J lost 3 bases; unmatched junction nucleotides: 11. CDR3 amino acids: CASSLPPGQGGYEQYF. The CDR3 nucleotides are TGTGCCAGCAGTCTCCCTCCGGGACAGGGCGGCTACGAGCAGTACTTC.